This T cell receptor (beta chain) was sequenced in a study of cytomegalovirus exposure and HLA in healthy donors (TCRdb year 2017). Background on the whole study: In an earlier analysis of under 600 of the donors, around 290 Gb of sequence data and approximately 100 million unique TCR beta sequences from some 170 million T cells were reported. Four or five DR-DQ haplotypes were treated as single units for association and clustering because of strong linkage in the cohort. Roughly 300 gigabases of sequencing data and about 92 million unique TCR sequences made up an early release that covered 500 to 700 HLA-typed donors. A later analysis re-examined previously published TCR beta repertoires from over 500 donors and added high-resolution HLA genotyping to investigate patterns of TCR occurrence. To predict cytomegalovirus infection status, the study brought together high-throughput TCR immunosequencing, statistical association of individual TCRs with disease status, and machine learning. In a later genetic analysis, genome-wide SNP genotypes for about three fifths of the roughly 670 donors were used, and that subset was treated as a discovery cohort. All discovery cohort repertoires had been generated using a single sequencing platform. A separate validation cohort of more than 100 different subjects was used in addition to the approximately 610-subject first cohort. HLA typing covered class I and class II loci at four-digit resolution. An earlier analysis of roughly 580 of the donors used high-throughput TCR beta sequencing to judge whether each TCR beta V gene segment behaved as functional or pseudogenic. Rather than using new phenotypic data, the later analysis identified candidate immune exposures from TCR beta sequences and from how often those sequences occurred across donors. The study profiled the T cell repertoires of around 700 subjects by immunosequencing and related them to cytomegalovirus serostatus. The aim of the study was to test whether cataloging public T cell receptors could identify signatures of past pathogen exposure. Donor age, sex, ethnicity and CMV serostatus were compiled together with the repertoire data. Among about 360 genotyped donors of the cohort, an average of approximately 250,000 unique TCR beta nucleotide sequences were sequenced per donor, roughly 20% of them non-productive. Among the roughly 400 genotyped donors, around 81% belonged to the genetic ancestry cluster associated with self-reported Caucasian donors. Typing coverage differed by locus: A, B, C, DRB1 and DQB1 were typed in about 620-630 donors, DQA1 in about 550, DPA1 in 600 to 610, and DPB1 in roughly 470.

The investigation overall reported the following: Most CMV-associated TCR beta chains appeared to be HLA-restricted in a later analysis, and the HLA associations seemed to be driven largely by CMV exposure. Broadly in line with IMGT annotations, most TCR beta V segments showed up in productive rearrangements about 87% or about 30% of the time in an earlier analysis of several hundred of the donors. A further reported finding was that TCR beta sequences accurately predicted the HLA-A and HLA-B alleles for most subjects in the first cohort. A later analysis reported that several top co-occurrence clusters appeared linked to parvovirus B19, influenza, CMV and Epstein-Barr virus. CMV serostatus was the only immune exposure information available for the cohort. Presence/absence analyses assumed roughly uniform sequencing depth across donors, an assumption that may not hold. V-gene and J-gene trimming of TCR beta chains was associated with a missense DCLRE1C variant in a later genetic analysis, and the association was replicated in an independent cohort. Linkage disequilibrium might explain the correlated functional status among segregating V segments, but an unknown experimental factor could not be excluded. In a later analysis, the rate of TCR association differed among HLA loci, with DRB1 alleles having the most associated TCRs and HLA-C alleles having the fewest. Because counts were too low, around 18 rarely observed V segments, including chromosome 9 orphons, were left out of the earlier analysis of some 600 of the donors. In a later analysis, HLA-associated TCR beta chains were found to be more clonally expanded and to have lower generation probabilities than equally common non-associated chains. In vitro tests confirmed that a few of the cytomegalovirus-associated TCR beta chains recognize cytomegalovirus antigens. The authors suggested that the approach could potentially be extended to other disease states and immunological phenotypes. Most TCR sequences were seen in very few donors, while some public TCRs were found in many individuals. HLA typing was unavailable for some donors at each locus, so association tests used only the typed subset. A total of 164 TCR beta chains were listed by the study as associated with cytomegalovirus. In both the original and validation cohorts, the classifier was reported to diagnose cytomegalovirus status with high specificity and sensitivity. At a false discovery rate of 0.05, a later analysis linked 15,000 to 20,000 TCR beta sequences to specific HLA alleles. Strong co-occurrence of HLA alleles, especially DR and DQ, made assigning TCR associations to individual alleles difficult. In this cohort, only TCR beta chains were sequenced, and detectable features were limited by the absence of alpha or paired-chain data. The sequencing pipeline was judged likely to have produced a cluster of highly shared sequence variants as a technical artifact. A later genetic analysis reported fewer N-insertions in productive TCRs among donors in an Asian-associated ancestry cluster than the approximately 700-donor mean. Some IMGT-functional V segments, including TRBV6-2 and TRBV6-3, could not be distinguished by the 87-base-pair reads and were therefore excluded.

A word on this clone: What antigen it recognizes has not been identified. Within one base of it there is no much larger clone, and no base qualities were kept.

The V end loses 5 bases and the J end loses 7 bases, and a stretch of 18 bases separates them. Its CDR3 holds 16 amino acids, cysteine through phenylalanine. Solely the CDR3 DNA is kept, with 48 bases framed from the first base. The germline V gene (reference sequence) gives CDR1 as LNHDA and CDR2 as SQIVND. In total, just over 650 healthy bone marrow donors made up the cohort. At the time of sampling, all cohort members were nominally healthy, though unrecorded immune exposures were likely present. The donor tested CMV seronegative, placing the donor among the 350 to 400 seronegative members of the cohort. A peripheral blood sample was provided by each donor, and peripheral blood mononuclear cells were used for TCR beta sequencing. Genomic DNA was extracted from the blood cell samples with the Qiagen DNeasy Blood Extraction Kit. The library was prepared using the immunoSEQ multiplex PCR assay. The multiplex PCR relied on a mix of 60 forward primers for TCR Vbeta segments and 13 reverse primers for TCR Jbeta segments. The CDR3 region of rearranged TCR beta genes was amplified from genomic DNA by a multiplex PCR assay. Amplified TCR beta libraries were sequenced as 87-base-pair reads on the Illumina HiSeq System. Concerning the study's data processing: In a later analysis, approximately 74 million unique TCR beta chains were counted across the approximately 670 repertoires, and roughly 10 million of these chains were shared by at least two donors. Raw reads were error-corrected and collapsed into unique sequences with a nearest-neighbor algorithm that merged closely related sequences to remove PCR and sequencing errors. V, D and J gene segments were assigned by aligning CDR3 sequences to IMGT reference sequences. Each retained sequence needed at least a six-nucleotide match to both a V gene segment and a J gene segment. Rearrangements were classified as productive when the CDR3 lacked stop codons and remained in frame with V and J, and all other rearrangements were classified as non-productive. Following IMGT convention, CDR3 was defined as the stretch from the second conserved V-encoded cysteine up to the conserved J-encoded phenylalanine. Sequences without an unambiguous match to a single V gene segment were excluded from the earlier analysis of about 600 of the donors. An earlier analysis of a few hundred of the donors called V segments functional above 56.7% productive rearrangements and segregating when the between-donor standard deviation exceeded 5%. A statistical classification framework was built to diagnose cytomegalovirus status from the catalog of TCR beta chain sequences. V and J gene assignment, in a later analysis, came from comparing TCR nucleotide sequences with IMGT/GENE-DB human TR gene sequences. A later analysis assigned CDR3 sequences and most-parsimonious VDJ recombination scenarios with the TCRdist pipeline. A later analysis defined each TCR beta chain by its CDR3 amino acid sequence plus V-gene family, and excluded reads lacking a unique V-gene family. A later analysis removed 592 highly shared, low-generation-probability nucleotide sequences to deal with suspected cross-contamination and a sequencing artifact. A later analysis calculated a clonal expansion index for each public chain from normalized within-repertoire ranks of inferred template counts. In a later analysis, generation probabilities were computed with a VDJ recombination model fitted to out-of-frame rearrangements, and the resulting probabilities were checked against IGoR. In a later analysis, hypergeometric tests were used to score TCR-TCR, TCR-HLA and TCR-CMV co-occurrence, with a repertoire-size bias correction applied to TCR pairs. To estimate false discovery rates, a later analysis permuted the HLA or CMV assignments 20 times. In a later analysis, co-occurring TCRs were grouped with DBSCAN, and TCRdist sequence similarity was added when clustering was performed within HLA-allele-positive subsets. Repertoires with fewer than 30,000 or more than 120,000 public chains, plus five repertoires with anomalous nucleotide sharing, were excluded from co-occurrence clustering. The immuneACCESS repertoire file appears here via TCRdb, limited to in-frame rearrangements. These files lack a portion of the clones; in checked studies, under half of the deficit traces to unresolved V genes, and the cause of the others is not known. The DNA was the basis for D and trimming; V, J and clone size are from that table. The table for this sample lists some 67,000 clones; 78% of them were counted only once. The ten largest clonotypes hold approximately 9.9% of the sample.

Specimen: PBMCs. The sequence was obtained from a man aged 35-49 years in good health and CMV-seronegative. The sequence joins TRBV19 to TRBJ1-6; a tentative D call is TRBD1 (5 bases match). Here the CDR3 is given as CASSWGSVRPNSPLHF. The nucleotide sequence reads TGTGCCAGTAGTTGGGGCTCGGTACGTCCGAATTCACCCCTCCACTTT.